These 20 T cell receptor beta chains originate from one sample sequenced in a study of response to subunit inactivated influenza vaccine. Each CDR3 protein gets one entry after TCRdb re-called the RT-PCR reads with MiXCR. Here the sample spans more than 200,000 distinct CDR3 sequences, 9% to 15% being singletons. This material consisted of non-naive T cells sorted from PBMCs, taken about 14 days before vaccination. These receptors all come from a man aged 50 or older who received an inactivated influenza vaccine.

Regarding this clonotype: No DNA is shown, since the ends of the CDR3 on it are uncertain; the CDR3 is the one TCRdb lists. The chain combines TRBV2 with TRBJ1-4; whether TRBD1, the table's D call, matches the DNA was not checked. Germline lookup yields CDR1 SNHLY and CDR2 FYNNEI. The CDR3 is 13 residues long, ends included. CDR3 sequence: CASRKQGEKLFFF.

The table lists this clonotype with a few counts. The chain joins TRBV4-3 to TRBJ2-3, with D possibly being TRBD1 or TRBD2 (6 bases each). CDR1 and CDR2 from the germline V gene are LGHNA and YSLEER. V dropped 4 bases and J dropped 1 base, with 18 bases sitting between them. There are 17 residues in the CDR3. The CDR3 DNA reads as TGCGCCAGCAGCCGTGTCGGGGGCCCTATAGGCACAGATACGCAGTATTTT. The encoded protein is CASSRVGGPIGTDTQYF.

The CDR3 DNA reads as TGCAGCGTTGCAAACCAAGGTGGGGAGCAGTACTTC. As protein: CSVANQGGEQYF. The chain links TRBV29-1 to TRBJ2-7, with no clear D. Germline lookup yields CDR1 SQVTM and CDR2 ANQGSEA. Trimming took off 4 bases at V and 7 bases at J, with 14 bases between the two ends. The CDR3 is made up of 12 amino acids.

This clonotype has just a few counts. In DNA, the CDR3 is TGCAGTTCTACCCCGGGACCGCTGAACACTGAAGCTTTCTTT. Protein product: CSSTPGPLNTEAFF. This chain joins TRBV20-1 and TRBJ1-1; possibly TRBD1 for D (5 bases). The CDR3 runs to 14 residues. CDR1 DFQATT and CDR2 SNEGSKA come from the germline V gene (reference sequence). The V and J ends lost 8 bases and 0 bases respectively, with 16 bases between them.

This clonotype was observed many times. V is TRBV4-3 and J is TRBJ1-1; possible D gene TRBD1, 5 bases. V was cut by 9 bases and J by 4 bases, with 15 bases left in between. Germline V gene data show CDR1 as LGHNA and CDR2 as YSLEER. The CDR3 consists of 13 residues. The CDR3 loop reads CASSGTGFTEAFF. The CDR3 DNA reads TGCGCCAGTAGTGGAACAGGTTTCACTGAAGCTTTCTTT.

This clonotype was counted ten times or more. The V and J genes are TRBV5-1 and TRBJ2-7; 8 positions agree with TRBD2. With 0 bases clipped from V and 6 bases from J, the junction kept 5 bases outside the gene matches. The CDR3 has 14 residues. Germline V gives CDR1 SGHRS, CDR2 YFSETQ. The CDR3 protein is CASSLASGSREQYF. DNA for the CDR3: TGCGCCAGCAGCTTGGCCAGCGGGAGCCGCGAGCAGTACTTC. The full variable domain, rest sourced from reference TRBV5-1 and TRBJ2-7, is KAGVTQTPRYLIKTRGQQVTLSCSPISGHRSVSWYQQTPGQGLQFLFEYFSETQRNKGNFPGRFSGRQFSNSRSEMNVSTLELGDSALYLCASSLASGSREQYFGPGTRLTVT.

This clonotype occurred a few times. The rearrangement links TRBV20-1 to TRBJ2-3; 13 nucleotides line up with TRBD2. CDR3 length: 15 amino acids. The germline CDR1 and CDR2 sequences are DFQATT and SNEGSKA (reference sequence). V lost 6 bases and J lost 6; bases outside the gene matches: 9. The CDR3 sequence is CSAAKTSGRSDTQYF. CDR3 bases: TGCAGTGCCGCAAAGACTAGCGGGAGGTCGGATACGCAGTATTTT.

This chain connects TRBV7-2 to TRBJ1-4; no reliable D call. CDR1 and CDR2 from the germline V gene are SGHTA and FQGNSA. Trimming left V 5 bases short and J 4 bases short, with 5 bases between. The CDR3 covers 12 residues. As DNA, the CDR3 is TGTGCCAGCAGCAACAATAATGAAAAACTGTTTTTT. Translated: CASSNNNEKLFF.

This clonotype showed up many times. The V gene is TRBV12-3 or TRBV12-4, the J gene TRBJ1-2; D is undetermined. Between the trimmed V and J ends, which lost 8 bases and 5 bases, there was a span of 9 bases. The length of the CDR3 is 11 residues. The CDR3 sequence is CASSTAYGYTF. DNA for the CDR3: TGTGCCAGCTCCACGGCTTATGGCTACACCTTC.

The chain carries TRBV20-1 and TRBJ2-2; D not certain. The CDR3 loop spans 14 amino acids. Germline loops: CDR1 DFQATT, CDR2 SNEGSKA (reference sequence). Trimming pared 2 bases from V and 2 bases from J, leaving 9 bases between. CDR3 nucleotide sequence: TGCAGTGCTAGAAGGAGTGGCAACACCGGGGAGCTGTTTTTT. Protein sequence: CSARRSGNTGELFF.

This clonotype was detected ten times or more. The V and J genes are TRBV28 and TRBJ2-1; TRBD2 might be the D (6 bases). Germline-derived CDR1 and CDR2 are MDHEN and SYDVKM. Between the trimmed V and J ends, which lost 10 bases and 7 bases, there was a span of 20 bases. There are 14 residues in the CDR3. In nucleotides, the CDR3 is TGTGCCACCCTGAACGGACTATCGGGGAATGAGCAGTTCTTC. It yields the protein CATLNGLSGNEQFF.

This clonotype was picked up a small number of times. V gene TRBV10-3 combines with J gene TRBJ1-5; D is unclear. This CDR3 region has 12 residues. Germline CDR1 is ENHRY and CDR2 is SYGVKD. CDR3: CANGDSNQPQHF. The CDR3 DNA reads TGTGCTAACGGGGATAGCAATCAGCCCCAGCATTTT.

This clonotype was seen only a few times. The chain recombines TRBV10-3 with TRBJ1-1, with D uncertain. CDR3 length: 14 amino acids. The ends were cut back, 2 bases at V and 4 bases at J, with 11 bases in the middle. Looked up from germline, CDR1 is ENHRY and CDR2 is SYGVKD. DNA for the CDR3: TGTGCCATCAGTGAGGGGCGTGAGGGCACTGAAGCTTTCTTT. This gives the protein CAISEGREGTEAFF.

The sample holds a few counts of this clonotype. The rearrangement links TRBV7-9 to TRBJ1-1; no definite D call. The V gene lost 2 bases and the J gene lost 3 bases, with 10 bases spanning the gap. The CDR3 consists of 14 residues. CDR1 and CDR2 from the germline V gene are SEHNR and FQNEAQ (reference sequence). CDR3 nucleotides: TGTGCCAGCAGCTTAATGACCGCTGACACTGAAGCTTTCTTT. This translates into CASSLMTADTEAFF. Filled out from reference TRBV7-9 and TRBJ1-1, the complete variable domain reads DTGVSQNPRHKITKRGQNVTFRCDPISEHNRLYWYRQTLGQGPEFLTYFQNEAQLEKSRLLSDRFSAERPKGSFSTLEIQRTEQGDSAMYLCASSLMTADTEAFFGQGTRLTVV.

This clonotype has a handful of counts. The chain couples TRBV20-1 to TRBJ2-7, with 9 nucleotides matching TRBD2. The CDR3 totals 14 residues. Trimming took 1 base from V and 2 from J; bases not matched to a gene: 3. The V gene's germline CDR1 is DFQATT and CDR2 SNEGSKA (reference sequence). Written as DNA, the CDR3 is TGCAGTGCTAGAGCGCGGGAGGGCCCCTACGAGCAGTACTTC. Amino acids: CSARAREGPYEQYF.

This clonotype was observed a handful of times. This chain links TRBV7-2 with TRBJ2-7, with TRBD1 matching over 8 bases. Germline V gene lookup returns CDR1 SGHTA and CDR2 FQGNSA. V shed 4 bases and J 5 bases; nucleotides not matched to a gene: 7. The CDR3 consists of 14 residues. The CDR3 sequence: CASSYDRGRNEQYF. The CDR3 region has the DNA TGTGCCAGCAGCTATGACAGGGGTCGGAACGAGCAGTACTTC.

This chain joins TRBV5-5 and TRBJ2-1; possible D gene TRBD1, 5 bases. CDR1 and CDR2 (germline): SGHKS, YYEKEE (reference sequence). The V gene lost 2 bases and the J gene lost 0 bases, with 9 bases spanning the gap. The CDR3 has 15 amino acids. CDR3 nucleotide sequence: TGTGCCAGCAGCTTACAGGCGAGCTCCTACAATGAGCAGTTCTTC. This codes for CASSLQASSYNEQFF.

The chain carries TRBV11-2 and TRBJ2-7; D perhaps matches TRBD2 (5 bases). Per germline, CDR1 SGHAT and CDR2 FQNNGV. V was trimmed by 1 base and J by 3 bases, leaving 10 bases between them. The CDR3 has 14 residues. DNA of the CDR3: TGTGCCAGCAGCTTAGGAGGGCCCGACTACGAGCAGTACTTC. Translating gives CASSLGGPDYEQYF. The whole variable domain, filled in from reference TRBV11-2 and TRBJ2-7, reads EAGVAQSPRYKIIEKRQSVAFWCNPISGHATLYWYQQILGQGPKLLIQFQNNGVVDDSQLPKDRFSAERLKGVDSTLKIQPAKLEDSAVYLCASSLGGPDYEQYFGPGTRLTVT.

The V call is TRBV20-1, the J call TRBJ2-7; tentative D call: TRBD1 (6 bases). CDR3 length: 13 residues. The V gene lost 5 bases and the J gene lost 4 bases, with 15 bases spanning the gap. The germline gives CDR1 DFQATT, CDR2 SNEGSKA (reference sequence). CDR3 sequence (DNA): TGCAGTGCTTCCGGGACACCAATTTACGAGCAGTACTTC. It encodes CSASGTPIYEQYF.

A note on this clonotype: A much larger clone is a single base away; this may be a read error. The gene calls are TRBV4-3 and TRBJ1-2; tentative D call: TRBD1 (5 bases). CDR1 is LGHNA and CDR2 is YSLEER in the germline V gene. The CDR3 extends over 16 amino acids. This CDR3 reads CAGSHAMGPRGYGYTF. The DNA for the CDR3 is TGCGCCGGCAGCCACGCAATGGGGCCCCGGGGCTATGGCTACACCTTC.